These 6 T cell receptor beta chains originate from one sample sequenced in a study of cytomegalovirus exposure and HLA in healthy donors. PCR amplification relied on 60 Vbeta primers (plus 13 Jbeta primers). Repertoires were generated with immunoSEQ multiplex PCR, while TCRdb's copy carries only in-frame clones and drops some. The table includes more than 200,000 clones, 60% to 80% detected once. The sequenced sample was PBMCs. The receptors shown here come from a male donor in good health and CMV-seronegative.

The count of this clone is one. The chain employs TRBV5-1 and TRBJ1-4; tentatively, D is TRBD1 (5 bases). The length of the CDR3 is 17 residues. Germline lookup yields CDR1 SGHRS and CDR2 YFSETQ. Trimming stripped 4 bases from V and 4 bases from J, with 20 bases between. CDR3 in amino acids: CASSHRQGGGNNEKLFF. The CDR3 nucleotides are TGCGCCAGCAGCCACCGCCAGGGAGGTGGGAATAATGAAAAACTGTTTTTT.

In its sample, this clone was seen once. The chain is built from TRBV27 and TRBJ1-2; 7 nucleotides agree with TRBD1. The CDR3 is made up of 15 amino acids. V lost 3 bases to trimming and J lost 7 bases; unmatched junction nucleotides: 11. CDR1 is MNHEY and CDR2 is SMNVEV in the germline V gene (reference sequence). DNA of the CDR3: TGTGCCAGCAGTTTCACAACCCGACAGGGCCCTGGCTACACCTTC. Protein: CASSFTTRQGPGYTF.

Written as DNA, the CDR3 is TGTGCCAGCAGTTACTCCGGCGACAGCTACTATGGCTACACCTTC. Translating gives CASSYSGDSYYGYTF. V gene TRBV6-6 combines with J gene TRBJ1-2; TRBD1 might be the D (5 bases). Per germline, CDR1 MNHNY and CDR2 SVGAGI (reference sequence). V lost 0 bases and J lost 3, with 11 bases in between. CDR3 size: 15 residues.

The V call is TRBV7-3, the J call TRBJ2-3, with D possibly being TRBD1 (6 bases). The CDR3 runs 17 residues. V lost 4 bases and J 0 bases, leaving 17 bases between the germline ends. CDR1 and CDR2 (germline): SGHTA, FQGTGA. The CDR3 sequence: CASSSTQGLRSTDTQYF. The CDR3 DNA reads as TGTGCCAGCAGCTCGACTCAGGGGTTACGTAGCACAGATACGCAGTATTTT.

The CDR3 spells CASRYTGGVEAFF. The CDR3 nucleotides read TGTGCCAGCAGATATACAGGGGGCGTTGAAGCTTTCTTT. V gene TRBV6-1 combines with J gene TRBJ1-1, with TRBD1 matching over 9 bases. With 6 bases clipped from V and 7 bases from J, the junction kept 6 bases outside the gene matches. Germline loops: CDR1 MNHNS, CDR2 SASEGT. The CDR3 length is 13 residues.

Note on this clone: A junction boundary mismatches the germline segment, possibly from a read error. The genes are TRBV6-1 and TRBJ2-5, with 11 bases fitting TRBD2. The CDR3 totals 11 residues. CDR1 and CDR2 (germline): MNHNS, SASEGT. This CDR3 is CASSLAGGTHF. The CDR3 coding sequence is TGTGCCAGCAGTCTAGCGGGAGGAACCCACTTC.